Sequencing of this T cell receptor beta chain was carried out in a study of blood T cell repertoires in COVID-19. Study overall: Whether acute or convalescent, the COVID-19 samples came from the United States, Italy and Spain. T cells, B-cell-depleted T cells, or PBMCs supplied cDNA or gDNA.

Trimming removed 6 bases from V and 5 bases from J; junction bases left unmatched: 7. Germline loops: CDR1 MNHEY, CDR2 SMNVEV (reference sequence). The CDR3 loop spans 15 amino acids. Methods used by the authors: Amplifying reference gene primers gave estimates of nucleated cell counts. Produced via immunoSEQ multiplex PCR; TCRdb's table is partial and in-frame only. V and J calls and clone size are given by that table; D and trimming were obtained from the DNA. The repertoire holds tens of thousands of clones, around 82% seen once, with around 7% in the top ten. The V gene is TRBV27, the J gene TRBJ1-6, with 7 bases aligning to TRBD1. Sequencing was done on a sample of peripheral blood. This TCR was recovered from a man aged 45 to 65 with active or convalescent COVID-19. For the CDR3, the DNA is TGTGCCAGCAGACCGGGGCAGGGGGATAATTCACCCCTCCACTTT. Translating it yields CASRPGQGDNSPLHF.